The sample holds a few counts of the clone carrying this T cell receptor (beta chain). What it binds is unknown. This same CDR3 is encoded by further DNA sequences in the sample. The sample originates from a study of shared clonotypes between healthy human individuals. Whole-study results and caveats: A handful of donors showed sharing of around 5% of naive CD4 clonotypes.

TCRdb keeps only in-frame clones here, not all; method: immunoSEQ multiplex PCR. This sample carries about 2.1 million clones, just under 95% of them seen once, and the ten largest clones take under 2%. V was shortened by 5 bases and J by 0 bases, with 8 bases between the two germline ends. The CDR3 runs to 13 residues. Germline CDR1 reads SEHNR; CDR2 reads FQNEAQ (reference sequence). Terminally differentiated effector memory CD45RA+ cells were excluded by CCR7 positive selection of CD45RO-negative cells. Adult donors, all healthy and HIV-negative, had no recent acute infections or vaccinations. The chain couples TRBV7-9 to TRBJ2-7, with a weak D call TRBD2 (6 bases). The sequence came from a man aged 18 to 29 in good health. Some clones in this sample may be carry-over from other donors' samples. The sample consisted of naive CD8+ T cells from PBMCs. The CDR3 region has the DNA TGTGCCAGCAGCCCCGGGGGCTCCTACGAGCAGTACTTC. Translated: CASSPGGSYEQYF.